This is a list of T cell receptor beta chains from one sample in a study of control samples from healthy donors and cancer patients. Clones were read by immunoSEQ multiplex PCR, and TCRdb kept only the in-frame ones, dropping some. The profile shows around 59,000 clones, about 92% of them singletons. Sequenced material: PBMCs. Receptors were obtained from a middle-aged man with colorectal cancer. Each CDR3 is given with its conserved first and last residue. The order of the fields is D gene, V gene, clone size, CDR3 protein. The D gene is left open where the match is weak. A clone size is listed for some rows: how often the clone was seen (once, few, many), or a class if it is expanded.

D: TRBD2; V: TRBV9; size: NA; CDR3: CASSVDTSGGATGELFF
D: TRBD1; V: TRBV2; size: NA; CDR3: CASSVGQINNSPLHF
D: NA; V: TRBV2; size: NA; CDR3: CASEALTDTQYF
D: NA; V: TRBV11-3; size: few; CDR3: CASSFRGMNTEAFF
D: NA; V: TRBV11-2; size: NA; CDR3: CASSSPPIQNSPLHF
D: NA; V: TRBV12-3/TRBV12-4; size: NA; CDR3: CASSFSENTEAFF
D: TRBD1; V: TRBV6-6; size: NA; CDR3: CASSPGQGASIAKNIQYF
D: TRBD1; V: TRBV2; size: few; CDR3: CASSEFGTANQPQHF
D: TRBD1; V: TRBV2; size: NA; CDR3: CASRDRSNQPQHF
D: NA; V: TRBV7-3; size: NA; CDR3: CASSLNSGGPNTGELFF
D: TRBD1; V: TRBV3-1/TRBV3-2; size: NA; CDR3: CASSRLTGSDGYTF
D: NA; V: TRBV15; size: NA; CDR3: CATSREVGTEAFF
D: NA; V: TRBV4-2; size: NA; CDR3: CASSQDSQGGGYTF
D: NA; V: TRBV7-8; size: NA; CDR3: CASSSEAQDTQYF
D: NA; V: TRBV5-1; size: NA; CDR3: CASSLAAFPSVGLYF
D: TRBD1; V: TRBV15; size: once; CDR3: CATSRDIGDSGGYTF
D: NA; V: TRBV6-2/TRBV6-3; size: NA; CDR3: CASSAGWETNF
D: NA; V: TRBV7-2; size: once; CDR3: CASSLERMNNEQFF
D: NA; V: TRBV29-1; size: NA; CDR3: CSVEQQQETQYF
D: TRBD2; V: TRBV5-1; size: NA; CDR3: CASSYGVAGGQETQYF
D: TRBD1; V: TRBV11-3; size: NA; CDR3: CASSLLNPGTADTVNTEAFF
D: NA; V: TRBV19; size: NA; CDR3: CASSIRDGRTDTQYF
D: NA; V: TRBV9; size: NA; CDR3: CASSVFYGGSNQPQHF
D: NA; V: TRBV2; size: NA; CDR3: CASSGGFDGYTF
D: NA; V: TRBV9; size: NA; CDR3: CASSVALGGNTIYF
D: NA; V: TRBV18; size: once; CDR3: CASSPARDLNTEAFF
D: NA; V: TRBV24-1; size: NA; CDR3: CATSRDDFTDTQYF